This T cell receptor beta chain was captured by sequencing in a study of blood T cell repertoires in COVID-19. J gave up 5 bases and V 7 bases, and 6 bases lay outside the gene matches. The CDR3 runs to 14 residues. From germline, CDR1 is MDHEN and CDR2 SYDVKM. Sequenced by immunoSEQ multiplex PCR; TCRdb stores in-frame clones only, minus some. The sample lists over 250,000 clones, 90% seen once, with 0.9% to 1.2% in the top ten. The chain links TRBV28 to TRBJ1-2; TRBD1 matches 11 bases. Sample: PBMCs or T cells enriched from blood (not recorded which). The sequence was collected from a woman in her 30s who had recovered from COVID-19. CDR3 sequence (DNA): TGTGCCAGCAAACGGACAGGGGGCGGATATGGCTACACCTTC. Translation: CASKRTGGGYGYTF.